The 5 T cell receptor beta chains given below trace back to one sample, sequenced in a study of CD8 T cells in Susac syndrome (dated by TCRdb to between 2019 and 2020). The library was built by means of the immunoSEQ multiplex PCR assay. RNA was extracted with the RNeasy kit and roughly 0.45 to 1 ug was reverse transcribed using random hexamers. Through fastp at Q25 and MiXCR, TCRdb rebuilt clones from the public reads, retaining in-frame beta chains. All rows with the same CDR3 protein become a single entry with the most common DNA and genes. The sample has about 77,000 distinct CDR3 sequences on record, 85% to 95% of them singletons. 0.4% to 0.55% of the sample rests with the top ten. Sequencing input: CD4+ T cells from PBMCs. All receptors come from a human donor with Susac syndrome.

The V and J genes are TRBV3-1 and TRBJ2-7, with D possibly matching TRBD2 (6 bases). The ends were cut back, 3 bases at V and 1 base at J, with 10 bases in the middle. The V gene's germline CDR1 is LGHDT and CDR2 YNNKEL (reference sequence). This CDR3 is 14 amino acids long. The CDR3 DNA sequence: TGTGCCAGCAGCCATGTCGGGGGATCCTACGAGCAGTACTTC. Its translation: CASSHVGGSYEQYF.

The rearrangement links TRBV11-2 to TRBJ1-4; D is possibly TRBD1 (5 bases). Germline V gives CDR1 SGHAT, CDR2 FQNNGV. The CDR3 consists of 14 residues. The V end was cut by 4 bases, the J end by 10 bases, with 16 bases between. This CDR3 is CASSSTGTSGKLFF. Here the CDR3 DNA reads TGTGCCAGCAGCTCCACCGGGACTTCGGGAAAACTGTTTTTT.

The genes are TRBV2 and TRBJ2-2; 13 bases are a match to TRBD2. CDR3 length: 17 amino acids. J gave up 6 bases and V 5 bases, and 9 bases lay outside the gene matches. The germline V gene has CDR1 SNHLY and CDR2 FYNNEI. As DNA, the CDR3 is TGTGCCAGCAGTTCGCCCCTCACTAGCGGGGGGGCCGGGGAGCTGTTTTTT. This codes for CASSSPLTSGGAGELFF.

The chain employs TRBV12-3 or TRBV12-4 and TRBJ2-5; 12 bases fit TRBD1. The CDR3 is made up of 15 amino acids. V shed 6 bases and J 4 bases; nucleotides not matched to a gene: 6. The CDR3 DNA is TGTGCCAGCAGCTTCAGGGACAGGGGGCGAGAGACCCAGTACTTC. It encodes CASSFRDRGRETQYF.

The rearrangement uses TRBV19 and TRBJ2-5; TRBD2 matches 8 bases. The CDR3 is 16 amino acids. CDR1 and CDR2 (germline): LNHDA, SQIVND (reference sequence). The trim removed 5 bases at V and 4 bases at J, leaving 12 bases unmatched. CDR3 DNA sequence: TGTGCCAGTAGTCCCTGGGGGAGCGGGAGCCGAGAGACCCAGTACTTC. It yields the protein CASSPWGSGSRETQYF.